One and the same sample provided the 29 T cell receptor beta chains below, sequenced in a study of blood T cell repertoires in COVID-19. The protocol was immunoSEQ multiplex PCR, while the TCRdb copy is restricted to in-frame clones and leaves out a portion. This sample yields roughly 140,000 clones, of which about four fifths are seen a single time; about 8% belongs to the top ten. The material sequenced was peripheral blood. These receptors all stem from a human donor in a cohort sampled during active COVID-19.

V gene TRBV2 combines with J gene TRBJ1-1, with D tentatively TRBD1 (6 bases). CDR1 and CDR2 (germline): SNHLY, FYNNEI. V dropped 4 bases and J dropped 2 bases, with 17 bases sitting between them. The CDR3 length is 16 residues. The DNA for the CDR3 is TGTGCCAGCAGTGGCCGGGACATCCCTATAAACACTGAAGCTTTCTTT. Protein product: CASSGRDIPINTEAFF.

The J gene is TRBJ2-5, the V gene TRBV7-9, with D possibly TRBD2 on 6 matching bases. The CDR3 length is 14 residues. V shed 5 bases and J shed 3 bases, with 13 bases lying between them. Germline loops: CDR1 SEHNR, CDR2 FQNEAQ (reference sequence). The CDR3 nucleotides are TGTGCCAGCAGCCACCAGGGACTGGAAGAGACCCAGTACTTC. Residues: CASSHQGLEETQYF.

This clone has only one observation. The chain couples TRBV5-1 to TRBJ2-7; 10 nucleotides line up with TRBD1. With 0 bases clipped from V and 3 bases from J, the junction kept 3 bases outside the gene matches. Germline V gene data show CDR1 as SGHRS and CDR2 as YFSETQ. CDR3 length equals 15 residues. CDR3 residues: CASSLAGTGDYEQYF. In DNA, the CDR3 is TGCGCCAGCAGCTTGGCCGGGACAGGGGACTACGAGCAGTACTTC.

This chain connects TRBV20-1 to TRBJ1-5; TRBD1 matches at 7 bases. This CDR3 is 14 amino acids long. CDR1 and CDR2 from the germline V gene are DFQATT and SNEGSKA (reference sequence). V shed 3 bases and J 2 bases; nucleotides not matched to a gene: 4. The CDR3 reads CSASQGGGNQPQHF. CDR3 nucleotide sequence: TGCAGTGCTAGTCAGGGGGGTGGCAATCAGCCCCAGCATTTT.

V usage is TRBV27 and J usage is TRBJ2-7, with D maybe TRBD1 (5 bases). The CDR3 consists of 14 residues. CDR1 and CDR2 from the germline V gene are MNHEY and SMNVEV (reference sequence). V was pared by 4 bases and J by 2 bases, with 12 bases between. The CDR3 sequence: CASSSSTVPYEQYF. The DNA of the CDR3 is TGTGCCAGCAGTTCCTCGACAGTGCCCTACGAGCAGTACTTC.

The V gene is TRBV25-1, the J gene TRBJ1-5; 7 bases are a match to TRBD1. The V and J ends lost 6 bases and 3 bases, in that order; junction bases with no gene match: 5. Germline V gene data show CDR1 as MGHDK and CDR2 as SYGVNS. This CDR3 is built from 14 residues. This CDR3 reads CASSSTGTNQPQHF. In nucleotides, the CDR3 is TGTGCCAGCAGCTCGACAGGGACCAATCAGCCCCAGCATTTT.

The chain links TRBV5-6 to TRBJ2-3; TRBD2 matches at 13 bases. Germline assignment: CDR1 SGHDT and CDR2 YYEEEE. This CDR3 comprises 16 residues. V lost 4 bases, J lost 6 bases, and 8 bases stayed unmatched. In DNA, the CDR3 is TGTGCCAGCAGCCCCCGACTAGCGGGGGGTTTGGATACGCAGTATTTT. Protein sequence: CASSPRLAGGLDTQYF.

This clone was picked up a small number of times. J is TRBJ2-7 and V is TRBV28; the match to TRBD1 covers 10 bases. Germline assignment: CDR1 MDHEN and CDR2 SYDVKM. The V segment lost 7 bases and the J segment 6 bases; nucleotides outside the gene matches: 9. The CDR3 consists of 14 residues. The CDR3 spells CASKPGTGASEQYF. DNA of the CDR3: TGTGCCAGCAAACCGGGGACAGGGGCTTCCGAGCAGTACTTC. The full variable domain, its missing parts supplied by reference TRBV28 and TRBJ2-7, is DVKVTQSSRYLVKRTGEKVFLECVQDMDHENMFWYRQDPGLGLRLIYFSYDVKMKEKGDIPEGYSVSREKKERFSLILESASTNQTSMYLCASKPGTGASEQYFGPGTRLTVT.

The chain is built from TRBV7-9 and TRBJ1-1; D remains ambiguous. Germline lookup yields CDR1 SEHNR and CDR2 FQNEAQ (reference sequence). Trimming left V 2 bases short and J 8 bases short, with 9 bases between. This CDR3 region has 12 residues. This CDR3 is CASSLIYKEAFF. The CDR3, as DNA: TGTGCCAGCAGCTTAATATACAAGGAAGCTTTCTTT.

V is TRBV7-8 and J is TRBJ1-5; D uncertain. This CDR3 spans 15 amino acids. Trimming cost V 5 bases and J 1 base, with 12 bases left between them. Germline V lookup: CDR1 SGHVS, CDR2 FQNEAQ. The CDR3 spells CASSQDGRSNQPQHF. The CDR3, as DNA: TGTGCCAGCAGCCAGGACGGGAGAAGCAATCAGCCCCAGCATTTT.

Here the CDR3 reads CASSLDRASGNTIYF. CDR3 bases: TGTGCCAGCAGCTTGGACAGGGCCTCTGGAAACACCATATATTTT. This rearrangement joins TRBV7-3 to TRBJ1-3, with 8 nucleotides matching TRBD1. The germline V gene has CDR1 SGHTA and CDR2 FQGTGA. V lost 3 bases, J lost 0 bases, and 1 base stayed unmatched. There are 15 residues in the CDR3.

CDR3 protein: CASSKKKYRVQPNYGYTF. Here the CDR3 DNA reads TGTGCCAGCAGTAAAAAAAAATACAGGGTACAACCTAACTATGGCTACACCTTC. The rearrangement joins TRBV2 to TRBJ1-2; TRBD1 is a possible D gene (6 bases). The V gene's germline CDR1 is SNHLY and CDR2 FYNNEI. Trimming pared 5 bases from V and 0 bases from J, leaving 22 bases between. The CDR3 runs to 18 residues. Based on the CDR3 plus reference TRBV2 and TRBJ1-2, the full variable domain is EPEVTQTPSHQVTQMGQEVILRCVPISNHLYFYWYRQILGQKVEFLVSFYNNEISEKSEIFDDQFSVERPDGSNFTLKIRSTKLEDSAMYFCASSKKKYRVQPNYGYTFGSGTRLTVV.

This chain connects TRBV10-3 to TRBJ2-2, with D possibly matching TRBD2 (6 bases). The CDR3 is 16 residues long. Looked up from germline, CDR1 is ENHRY and CDR2 is SYGVKD. V shed 2 bases and J shed 1 base, with 11 bases lying between them. CDR3 in amino acids: CAISETGRGNTGELFF. The CDR3 bases are TGTGCCATCAGTGAGACTGGGCGGGGGAACACCGGGGAGCTGTTTTTT.

The chain couples TRBV19 to TRBJ2-1; TRBD2 matches at 9 bases. This CDR3 comprises 15 residues. Germline trimming cut 4 bases from V and 8 bases from J; bases unmatched to any gene: 9. Germline V gene data show CDR1 as LNHDA and CDR2 as SQIVND (reference sequence). The CDR3 loop is CASSKARTSAHEQFF. In DNA, the CDR3 is TGTGCCAGTAGTAAAGCCCGGACTAGCGCCCATGAGCAGTTCTTC. The whole variable domain, filled in from reference TRBV19 and TRBJ2-1, reads DGGITQSPKYLFRKEGQNVTLSCEQNLNHDAMYWYRQDPGQGLRLIYYSQIVNDFQKGDIAEGYSVSREKKESFPLTVTSAQKNPTAFYLCASSKARTSAHEQFFGPGTRLTVL.

The chain combines TRBV9 with TRBJ1-4; TRBD1 matches at 10 bases. The length of the CDR3 is 16 residues. Germline CDR1 and CDR2: SGDLS and YYNGEE. The V gene end was trimmed by 4 bases and the J gene end by 6 bases; junction bases not matched to a gene: 9. The CDR3 sequence is CASSTRQGAPDEKLFF. The CDR3, as DNA: TGTGCCAGCAGCACCCGACAGGGGGCGCCGGATGAAAAACTGTTTTTT.

The table lists this clone with a count of one. The chain links TRBV10-3 to TRBJ1-2; 7 bases are shared with TRBD1. The germline V gene has CDR1 ENHRY and CDR2 SYGVKD. Losses at the gene ends were 4 bases for V and 4 bases for J; bases not matched to a gene: 12. This CDR3 region has 16 residues. The CDR3 loop is CAISGNPQGVSYGYTF. The CDR3, as DNA: TGTGCCATCAGTGGGAACCCCCAGGGGGTATCCTATGGCTACACCTTC.

The J gene is TRBJ2-1, the V gene TRBV7-9; no reliable D call. Deletions cut 5 bases from V and 4 bases from J, with 3 bases between. The CDR3 extends over 11 amino acids. Looked up from germline, CDR1 is SEHNR and CDR2 is FQNEAQ (reference sequence). CDR3 sequence reads: CASSVYNEQFF. The CDR3 DNA is TGTGCCAGCAGCGTATACAATGAGCAGTTCTTC.

The V and J genes are TRBV28 and TRBJ1-1; D is uncertain. Germline lookup yields CDR1 MDHEN and CDR2 SYDVKM. The CDR3 sequence is 15 residues long. Deletions cut 6 bases from V and 4 bases from J, with 18 bases between. The CDR3 region is CASSPNSPAVTEAFF. Here the CDR3 DNA reads TGTGCCAGCAGCCCCAACTCACCCGCGGTCACTGAAGCTTTCTTT.

Regarding this clone: The junction departs from the called germline gene at one end, perhaps through a read error. The gene calls are TRBV19 and TRBJ1-4; 8 bases match TRBD1. This CDR3 is built from 16 residues. Germline CDR1 and CDR2: LNHDA and SQIVND (reference sequence). The CDR3 region is CASSIDPDRANEKLFF. CDR3 coding DNA: TGTGCCAGTAGCATAGACCCGGACAGGGCTAATGAAAAACTGTTTTTT.

This chain connects TRBV28 to TRBJ1-5, with D tentatively TRBD1 (5 bases). The CDR3 has 15 residues. CDR1 and CDR2 from the germline V gene are MDHEN and SYDVKM. Trimming stripped 3 bases from V and 7 bases from J, with 16 bases between. CDR3 in DNA: TGTGCCAGCAGTTTGAGTGCGGGGGTGGGACAGCCCCAGCATTTT. Protein: CASSLSAGVGQPQHF.

The chain joins TRBV10-1 to TRBJ2-7, with 7 bases identical to TRBD2. CDR1 and CDR2 from the germline V gene are WNHNN and SYGVQD (reference sequence). The CDR3 is 14 residues long. Germline trimming cut 0 bases from V and 1 base from J; bases unmatched to any gene: 0. Written as DNA, the CDR3 is TGCGCCAGCAGTGAGTCGGGACTATCCTACGAGCAGTACTTC. This sequence encodes CASSESGLSYEQYF.

The gene calls are TRBV7-2 and TRBJ1-1; a weak D match, TRBD1 (5 bases). Trimming shortened V by 5 bases and J by 7 bases, and 8 bases separated the two germline ends. The CDR3 totals 11 residues. Germline assignment: CDR1 SGHTA and CDR2 FQGNSA. CDR3 loop: CASSRGGEAFF. For the CDR3, the DNA is TGTGCCAGCAGCCGCGGGGGTGAAGCTTTCTTT.

This sequence joins TRBV3-1 (or the pseudogene TRBV3-2) and TRBJ1-6; no definite D call. The CDR3 loop spans 14 amino acids. V was clipped by 1 base and J by 9 bases, with 10 bases between them. From germline, CDR1 is LGHDT and CDR2 YNNKEL (reference sequence). The CDR3 region is CASSQVQDGSPLHF. In DNA, the CDR3 is TGTGCCAGCAGCCAAGTGCAGGATGGTTCACCCCTCCACTTT.

The chain uses TRBV5-5 and TRBJ2-1, with a possible D match to TRBD1 (6 bases). From germline, CDR1 is SGHKS and CDR2 YYEKEE (reference sequence). This CDR3 region has 15 residues. The V end was cut by 4 bases, the J end by 9 bases, with 20 bases between. This CDR3 reads CASSLPGTGSGEQFF. The CDR3 bases are TGTGCCAGCAGCCTACCCGGAACAGGGTCCGGTGAGCAGTTCTTC.

J is TRBJ1-1 and V is TRBV4-1, with D hard to call. V was clipped by 1 base and J by 1 base, with 7 bases between them. The V gene's germline CDR1 is MGHRA and CDR2 YSYEKL. The CDR3 sequence is 14 residues long. This CDR3 is CASSQVSKNTEAFF. In DNA, the CDR3 is TGCGCCAGCAGCCAAGTATCTAAGAACACTGAAGCTTTCTTT.

The V call is TRBV18, the J call TRBJ2-1, with 9 bases fitting TRBD1. J was trimmed by 5 bases and V by 6 bases; bases with no gene match: 2. The CDR3 spans 13 residues. Looked up from germline, CDR1 is KGHSH and CDR2 is LQKENI. DNA of the CDR3: TGTGCCAGCTCCAGGGACAGGGACAATGAGCAGTTCTTC. Translating gives CASSRDRDNEQFF.

The J gene is TRBJ1-5, the V gene TRBV6-5; D might be TRBD1 (6 bases). Germline V gives CDR1 MNHEY, CDR2 SVGAGI. The CDR3 length is 14 residues. V gave up 6 bases and J gave up 3 bases, with 12 bases separating them. The CDR3, as DNA: TGTGCCAGCAGCTACGACAGGTACAATCAGCCCCAGCATTTT. It encodes CASSYDRYNQPQHF.

The rearrangement uses TRBV14 and TRBJ2-1; TRBD2 agrees at 7 bases. CDR3 size: 16 residues. The germline CDR1 and CDR2 sequences are SGHDN and FVKESK. V lost 0 bases, J lost 9 bases, and 11 bases stayed unmatched. The CDR3 loop reads CASSQDGGGMNPEQFF. The CDR3 DNA follows: TGTGCCAGCAGCCAAGATGGGGGGGGGATGAACCCTGAGCAGTTCTTC.

The chain recombines TRBV11-3 with TRBJ2-7; a weak D match, TRBD2 (6 bases). This CDR3 has 13 residues. Germline V gene sequence: CDR1 SGHNT, CDR2 YENEEA. The V end was cut by 3 bases, the J end by 6 bases, with 12 bases between. The DNA for the CDR3 is TGTGCCAGCAGCTTCGGGCAGGGAGGCGAGCAGTACTTC. Protein sequence: CASSFGQGGEQYF.